One sample yielded the 16 T cell receptor beta chains listed below, sequenced in a study of T cell responses to AZD1222 COVID-19 vaccine (TCRdb year 2021). The label giving this sample's time point can be read as: baseline before first vaccination. Libraries were prepared through the immunoSEQ multiplex PCR assay. In TCRdb, the immuneACCESS table is reduced to in-frame sequences with V and J assigned. These tables do not hold every clone; where another copy was compared, an unresolved V gene accounts for under half, and the others remain unexplained. For this sample there are over 150,000 clones; about 90% appear just once. Of the sample, about 6% falls within the top ten clones. This specimen consisted of peripheral blood, obtained on day 0 of AZD1222 vaccination. The origin of the receptors is an adult in good health.

The chain links TRBV15 to TRBJ2-3; D remains ambiguous. V gave up 0 bases and J gave up 0 bases, with 7 bases separating them. Germline V gene lookup returns CDR1 LNHNV and CDR2 YYDKDF (reference sequence). This CDR3 region has 15 residues. CDR3: CATSRDGYSTDTQYF. DNA for the CDR3: TGTGCCACCAGCAGAGATGGGTATAGCACAGATACGCAGTATTTT.

The V and J genes are TRBV29-1 and TRBJ1-1; TRBD1 is a possible D gene (5 bases). Trimming removed 1 base at V and 0 bases at J, with 12 bases between. The CDR3 is 15 amino acids. The germline CDR1 and CDR2 sequences are SQVTM and ANQGSEA. The CDR3 nucleotides are TGCAGCGTTGAAGGAATCCAGGGAATGAACACTGAAGCTTTCTTT. It codes for CSVEGIQGMNTEAFF.

V and J are TRBV2 and TRBJ1-3; the D gene is possibly TRBD1 (5 bases). Trimming took off 4 bases at V and 3 bases at J, with 10 bases between the two ends. The CDR3 totals 14 residues. Germline lookup yields CDR1 SNHLY and CDR2 FYNNEI. CDR3 region: CASSARVFGNTIYF. In DNA form, the CDR3 reads TGTGCCAGCAGTGCCAGGGTTTTTGGAAACACCATATATTTT.

On this clone itself: Distinct nucleotide sequences in the sample also encode this CDR3. The chain recombines TRBV28 with TRBJ2-7, with D tentatively TRBD2 (6 bases). Trimming cost V 4 bases and J 0 bases, with 13 bases left between them. In germline, CDR1 is MDHEN, CDR2 SYDVKM. The CDR3 spans 15 residues. The CDR3 region has the DNA TGTGCCAGCAGTTCCAGCGGGCAGAGCTCCTACGAGCAGTACTTC. It encodes CASSSSGQSSYEQYF. The full variable domain, rest sourced from reference TRBV28 and TRBJ2-7, is DVKVTQSSRYLVKRTGEKVFLECVQDMDHENMFWYRQDPGLGLRLIYFSYDVKMKEKGDIPEGYSVSREKKERFSLILESASTNQTSMYLCASSSSGQSSYEQYFGPGTRLTVT.

This clone was counted a single time. This chain uses TRBV5-4 with TRBJ1-3; D ambiguous. The germline CDR1 and CDR2 sequences are SGHNT and YYREEE (reference sequence). The CDR3 is 15 residues long. The V gene lost 2 bases and the J gene lost 4 bases, with 13 bases spanning the gap. The CDR3 DNA is TGTGCCAGCAGCTTAGCAGGTCCCGGAGGAAACACCATATATTTT. Translation: CASSLAGPGGNTIYF.

The rearrangement uses TRBV4-2 and TRBJ1-2; tentatively, D is TRBD1 (5 bases). The germline V gene has CDR1 LGHNA and CDR2 YNFKEQ. The length of the CDR3 is 14 residues. With 1 base removed from V and 2 bases from J, the gap between germline ends came to 8 bases. CDR3 DNA sequence: TGTGCCAGCAGCCAAGGGTCAGGGAACTATGGCTACACCTTC. It translates to CASSQGSGNYGYTF.

The V call is TRBV5-5, the J call TRBJ1-2; TRBD1 is a possible D gene (5 bases). V was trimmed by 4 bases and J by 5 bases, leaving 21 bases between them. Germline V gene data show CDR1 as SGHKS and CDR2 as YYEKEE (reference sequence). This CDR3 has 16 residues. CDR3 nucleotide sequence: TGTGCCAGCAGCGTCGGGGGGTTCGCGGCAGGATATGGCTACACCTTC. Encoded protein: CASSVGGFAAGYGYTF.

The V call is TRBV5-1, the J call TRBJ2-1; D is perhaps TRBD1 (6 bases). The CDR3 spans 14 residues. Germline CDR1 reads SGHRS; CDR2 reads YFSETQ. Trimming cost V 5 bases and J 8 bases, with 17 bases left between them. CDR3 amino acids: CASSWGTGKDEQFF. DNA of the CDR3: TGCGCCAGCAGTTGGGGCACAGGGAAGGATGAGCAGTTCTTC.

The chain has TRBV12-3 or TRBV12-4 and TRBJ1-2, with a weak D call TRBD1 (6 bases). The CDR3 sequence is 13 residues long. V was cut by 6 bases and J by 4 bases, with 12 bases left in between. CDR3 bases: TGTGCCAGCAGCCGGGACACGTCCTATGGCTACACCTTC. This codes for CASSRDTSYGYTF.

This clone occurred once. The identical CDR3 is also encoded by other nucleotide sequences in the sample. The gene calls are TRBV18 and TRBJ1-2; 7 bases are shared with TRBD1. Germline V gene sequence: CDR1 KGHSH, CDR2 LQKENI. This CDR3 contains 13 residues. The ends lost 3 bases at V and 5 bases at J; junction bases unmatched: 3. The CDR3, as DNA: TGTGCCAGCTCACCGGGACAGCTATATGGCTACACCTTC. It is translated as CASSPGQLYGYTF.

The chain has TRBV19 and TRBJ2-6; D remains ambiguous. The CDR3 has 17 amino acids. Per the germline V gene, CDR1 is LNHDA and CDR2 is SQIVND (reference sequence). V was shortened by 1 base and J by 0 bases, with 10 bases between the two germline ends. CDR3 protein: CASSIVRLGSGANVLTF. The DNA of the CDR3 is TGTGCCAGTAGTATAGTGCGGTTAGGCTCTGGGGCCAACGTCCTGACTTTC.

This clone was observed a single time. This chain connects TRBV6-5 to TRBJ2-7; D is perhaps TRBD1 (7 bases). V was trimmed by 2 bases and J by 6 bases, leaving 17 bases between them. Germline lookup yields CDR1 MNHEY and CDR2 SVGAGI. This CDR3 spans 15 amino acids. The CDR3 sequence: CASSYQTGRYAEQYF. The CDR3 nucleotides read TGTGCCAGCAGTTACCAGACAGGGAGGTATGCCGAGCAGTACTTC.

This rearrangement joins TRBV5-1 to TRBJ1-4; D ambiguous. The CDR3 is made up of 14 amino acids. The V gene's germline CDR1 is SGHRS and CDR2 YFSETQ. The V gene lost 3 bases and the J gene lost 8 bases, with 14 bases spanning the gap. The CDR3 DNA reads as TGCGCCAGCAGCTCGGGAGAAATCCGGGAAAAACTGTTTTTT. As protein: CASSSGEIREKLFF.

The chain has TRBV3-1 (or the pseudogene TRBV3-2) and TRBJ2-2; TRBD2 aligns across 8 bases. Unmatched junction bases numbered 4, after V lost 4 bases and J lost 9 bases. Germline V lookup: CDR1 LGHDT, CDR2 YNNKEL (reference sequence). The length of the CDR3 is 13 residues. For the CDR3, the DNA is TGTGCCAGCAGCCGAAGCGGGGGCCGGGAGCTGTTTTTT. Translating it yields CASSRSGGRELFF.

J is TRBJ2-1 and V is TRBV27, with 12 bases matching TRBD2. V shed 3 bases, J shed 8 bases, and the junction held 14 bases outside the gene matches. Germline V gives CDR1 MNHEY, CDR2 SMNVEV (reference sequence). The CDR3 is 18 residues long. CDR3 protein: CASSFQPPRLAGAYEQFF. CDR3 nucleotides: TGTGCCAGCAGTTTTCAACCTCCCAGACTAGCGGGAGCCTATGAGCAGTTCTTC.

The genes are TRBV11-2 and TRBJ2-2, with 7 bases aligning to TRBD2. Trimming at V came to 2 bases and at J to 5 bases, leaving 8 bases not matched to a gene. This CDR3 region has 16 residues. CDR1 SGHAT and CDR2 FQNNGV come from the germline V gene. The CDR3 protein is CASSLSAGVTTGELFF. DNA of the CDR3: TGTGCCAGCAGCTTATCGGCGGGGGTTACAACCGGGGAGCTGTTTTTT. The variable domain in full, with the rest retrieved from reference TRBV11-2 and TRBJ2-2, is EAGVAQSPRYKIIEKRQSVAFWCNPISGHATLYWYQQILGQGPKLLIQFQNNGVVDDSQLPKDRFSAERLKGVDSTLKIQPAKLEDSAVYLCASSLSAGVTTGELFFGEGSRLTVL.